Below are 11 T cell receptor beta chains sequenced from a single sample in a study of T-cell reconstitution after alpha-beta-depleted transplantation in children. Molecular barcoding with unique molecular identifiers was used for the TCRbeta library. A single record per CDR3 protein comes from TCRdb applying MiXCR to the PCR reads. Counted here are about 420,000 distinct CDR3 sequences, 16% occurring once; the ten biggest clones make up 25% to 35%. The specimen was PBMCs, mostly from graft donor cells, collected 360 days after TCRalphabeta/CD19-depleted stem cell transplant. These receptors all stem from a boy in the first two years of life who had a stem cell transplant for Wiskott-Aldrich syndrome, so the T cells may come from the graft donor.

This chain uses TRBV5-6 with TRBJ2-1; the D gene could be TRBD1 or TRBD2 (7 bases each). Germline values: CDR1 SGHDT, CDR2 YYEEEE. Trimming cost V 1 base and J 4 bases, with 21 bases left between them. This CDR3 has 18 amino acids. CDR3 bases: TGTGCCAGCAGCTTGTGCGCCCGACAGGGAGGGGTTTACAATGAGCAGTTCTTC. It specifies CASSLCARQGGVYNEQFF.

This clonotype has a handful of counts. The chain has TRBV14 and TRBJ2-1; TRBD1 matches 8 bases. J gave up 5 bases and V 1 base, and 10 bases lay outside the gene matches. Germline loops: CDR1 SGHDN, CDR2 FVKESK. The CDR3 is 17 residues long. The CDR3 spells CASSQAGGYPLDNEQFF. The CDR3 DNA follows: TGTGCCAGCAGCCAAGCAGGGGGCTACCCTCTCGACAATGAGCAGTTCTTC.

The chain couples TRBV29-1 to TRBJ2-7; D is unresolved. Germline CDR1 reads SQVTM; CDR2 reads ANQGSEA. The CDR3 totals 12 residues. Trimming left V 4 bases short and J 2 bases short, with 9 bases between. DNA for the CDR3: TGCAGCGTTGTTAGCAGAACCTACGAGCAGTACTTC. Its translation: CSVVSRTYEQYF.

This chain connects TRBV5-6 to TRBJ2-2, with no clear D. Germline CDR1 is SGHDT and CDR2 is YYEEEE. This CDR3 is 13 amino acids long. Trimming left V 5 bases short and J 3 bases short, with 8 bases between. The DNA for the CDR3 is TGTGCCAGCAGTTTCTGGGACACCGGGGAGCTGTTTTTT. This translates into CASSFWDTGELFF. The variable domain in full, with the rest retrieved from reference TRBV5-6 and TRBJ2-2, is DAGVTQSPTHLIKTRGQQVTLRCSPKSGHDTVSWYQQALGQGPQFIFQYYEEEERQRGNFPDRFSGHQFPNYSSELNVNALLLGDSALYLCASSFWDTGELFFGEGSRLTVL.

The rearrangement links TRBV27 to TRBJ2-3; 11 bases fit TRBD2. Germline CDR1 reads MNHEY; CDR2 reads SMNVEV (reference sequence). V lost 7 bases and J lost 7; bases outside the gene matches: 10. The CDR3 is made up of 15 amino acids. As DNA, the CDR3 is TGTGCCAGCAATCCCCAGGGACTAGCGGCCTATACGCAGTATTTT. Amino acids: CASNPQGLAAYTQYF.

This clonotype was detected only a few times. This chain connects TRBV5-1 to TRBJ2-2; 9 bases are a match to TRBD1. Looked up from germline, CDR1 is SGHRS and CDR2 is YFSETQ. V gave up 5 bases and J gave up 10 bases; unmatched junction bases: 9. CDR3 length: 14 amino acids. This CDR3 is CASSHWTGVVELFF. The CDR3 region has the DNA TGCGCCAGCAGTCATTGGACAGGGGTAGTGGAGCTGTTTTTT.

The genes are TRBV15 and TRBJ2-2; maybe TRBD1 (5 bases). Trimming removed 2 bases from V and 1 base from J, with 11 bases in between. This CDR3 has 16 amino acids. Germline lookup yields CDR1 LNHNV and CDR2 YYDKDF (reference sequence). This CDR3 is CATSRTDTGNTGELFF. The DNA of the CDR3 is TGTGCCACCAGCAGAACCGATACAGGGAACACCGGGGAGCTGTTTTTT.

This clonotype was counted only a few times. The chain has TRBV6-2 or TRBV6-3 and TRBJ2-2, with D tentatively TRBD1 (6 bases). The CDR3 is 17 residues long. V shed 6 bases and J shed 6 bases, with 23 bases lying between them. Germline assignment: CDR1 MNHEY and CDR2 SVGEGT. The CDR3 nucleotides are TGTGCCAGCAGCCAACAGGGATGGAGGTGGGAACCCGGGGAGCTGTTTTTT. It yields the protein CASSQQGWRWEPGELFF.

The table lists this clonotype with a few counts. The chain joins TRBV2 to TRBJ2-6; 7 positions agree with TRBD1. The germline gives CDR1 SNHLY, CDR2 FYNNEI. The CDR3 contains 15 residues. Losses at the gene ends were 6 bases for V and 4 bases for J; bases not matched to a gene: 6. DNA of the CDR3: TGTGCCAGCAGCGACAGGGTCCCCGGGGCCAACGTCCTGACTTTC. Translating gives CASSDRVPGANVLTF. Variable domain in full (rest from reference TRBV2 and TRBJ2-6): EPEVTQTPSHQVTQMGQEVILRCVPISNHLYFYWYRQILGQKVEFLVSFYNNEISEKSEIFDDQFSVERPDGSNFTLKIRSTKLEDSAMYFCASSDRVPGANVLTFGAGSRLTVL.

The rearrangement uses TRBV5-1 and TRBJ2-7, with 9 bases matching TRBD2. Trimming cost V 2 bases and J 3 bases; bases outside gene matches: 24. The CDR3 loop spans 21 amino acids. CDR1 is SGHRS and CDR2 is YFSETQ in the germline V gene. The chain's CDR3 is CASSLNAMGAAGSGGNYEQYF. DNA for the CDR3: TGCGCCAGCAGCTTAAACGCTATGGGTGCCGCTGGTAGCGGGGGAAACTACGAGCAGTACTTC.

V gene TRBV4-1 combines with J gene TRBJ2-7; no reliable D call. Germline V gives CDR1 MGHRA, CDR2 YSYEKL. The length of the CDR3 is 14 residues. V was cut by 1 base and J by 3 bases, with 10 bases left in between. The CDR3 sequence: CASSQVLGNYEQYF. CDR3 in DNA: TGCGCCAGCAGCCAAGTATTGGGGAACTACGAGCAGTACTTC.